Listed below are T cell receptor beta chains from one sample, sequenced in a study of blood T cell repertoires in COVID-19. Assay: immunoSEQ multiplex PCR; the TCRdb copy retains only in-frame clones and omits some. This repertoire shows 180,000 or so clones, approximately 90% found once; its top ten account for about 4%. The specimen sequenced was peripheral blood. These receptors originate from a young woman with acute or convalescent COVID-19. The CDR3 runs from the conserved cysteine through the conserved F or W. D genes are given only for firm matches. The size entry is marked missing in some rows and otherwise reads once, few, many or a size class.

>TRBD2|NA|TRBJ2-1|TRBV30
CAWSLAGGPGNEQFF
TGTGCCTGGAGTTTGGCGGGAGGGCCGGGCAATGAGCAGTTCTTC
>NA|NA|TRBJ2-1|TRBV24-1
CATSDPSGGAGEQFF
TGTGCCACCAGTGATCCCAGTGGGGGGGCAGGGGAGCAGTTCTTC
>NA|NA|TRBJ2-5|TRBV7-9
CASSLDRDQETQYF
TGTGCCAGCAGCTTAGACAGGGACCAAGAGACCCAGTACTTC
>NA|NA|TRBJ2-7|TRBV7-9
CASNLGGAPSYEQYF
TGTGCCAGCAACCTGGGGGGGGCCCCCTCCTACGAGCAGTACTTC
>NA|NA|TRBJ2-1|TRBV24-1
CATSDSSSYNEQFF
TGTGCCACCTCAGACTCCAGCTCCTACAATGAGCAGTTCTTC
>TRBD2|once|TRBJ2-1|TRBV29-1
CSVSSGGDNEQFF
TGCAGCGTCTCGAGCGGGGGGGACAATGAGCAGTTCTTC
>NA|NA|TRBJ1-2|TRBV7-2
CASSYRNYGYTF
TGTGCCAGCAGCTACAGGAACTATGGCTACACCTTC
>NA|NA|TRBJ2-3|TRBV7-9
CASSILIADTQYF
TGTGCCAGCAGCATCCTTATAGCGGATACGCAGTATTTT
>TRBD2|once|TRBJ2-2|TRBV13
CASSLEGLADANTGELFF
TGTGCCAGCAGCTTAGAAGGACTAGCGGACGCGAACACCGGGGAGCTGTTTTTT
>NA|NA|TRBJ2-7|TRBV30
CAWSALSIEQYF
TGTGCCTGGAGTGCCCTCTCTATAGAGCAGTACTTC
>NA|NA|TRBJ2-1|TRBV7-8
CASSSYPIINEQFF
TGTGCCAGCAGCTCATACCCTATCATCAATGAGCAGTTCTTC
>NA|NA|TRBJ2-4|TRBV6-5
CASSRTALAKNIQYF
TGTGCCAGCAGCCGGACAGCTCTAGCCAAAAACATTCAGTACTTC
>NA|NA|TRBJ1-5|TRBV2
CASSAQTVLSNQPQHF
TGTGCCAGCAGTGCCCAGACTGTGTTGAGCAATCAGCCCCAGCATTTT
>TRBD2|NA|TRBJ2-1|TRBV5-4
CASSLRGLEEFF
TGTGCCAGCAGCTTGAGAGGACTAGAGGAGTTCTTC
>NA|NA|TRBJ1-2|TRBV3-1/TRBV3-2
CASSLSSLRNYGYTF
TGTGCCAGCAGCCTTTCCTCCCTCCGGAACTATGGCTACACCTTC
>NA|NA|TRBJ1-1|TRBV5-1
CASSMSPTNTEAFF
TGCGCCAGCAGCATGTCCCCTACGAACACTGAAGCTTTCTTT
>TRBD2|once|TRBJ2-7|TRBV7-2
CASSFRTRTYF
TGTGCCAGCAGCTTCAGGACTAGAACGTACTTC
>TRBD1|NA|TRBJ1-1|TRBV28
CASSDMGRGHGEAFF
TGTGCCAGCAGTGATATGGGCAGGGGGCACGGTGAAGCTTTCTTT
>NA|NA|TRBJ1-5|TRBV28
CASSRNRRDQPQHF
TGTGCCAGCAGCCGGAACCGGAGGGACCAGCCCCAGCATTTT
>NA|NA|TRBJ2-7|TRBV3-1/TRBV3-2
CASSQGASGLYEQYF
TGTGCCAGCAGCCAAGGGGCAAGCGGTCTCTACGAGCAGTACTTC
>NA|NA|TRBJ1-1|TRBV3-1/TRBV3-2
CASSQSGGTEAFF
TGTGCCAGCAGCCAAAGTGGGGGGACTGAAGCTTTCTTT
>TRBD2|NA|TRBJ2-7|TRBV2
CASRPRTSGEQYF
TGTGCCAGCAGACCAAGGACTAGCGGCGAGCAGTACTTC
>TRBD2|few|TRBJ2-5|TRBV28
CASSFHRGGIETQYF
TGTGCCAGCAGTTTCCATCGGGGGGGGATAGAGACCCAGTACTTC
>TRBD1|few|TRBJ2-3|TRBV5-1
CASSFLTGVTDTQYF
TGCGCCAGCAGCTTCCTTACAGGGGTCACAGATACGCAGTATTTT
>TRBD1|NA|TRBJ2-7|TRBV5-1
CASSPGQGYYEQYF
TGCGCCAGCAGCCCGGGACAGGGATACTACGAGCAGTACTTC
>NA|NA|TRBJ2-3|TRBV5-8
CASSTGLSYTQYF
TGTGCCAGCAGCACAGGGCTTTCTTATACGCAGTATTTT
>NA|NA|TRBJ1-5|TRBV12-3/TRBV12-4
CASSFRREQPQHF
TGTGCCAGCAGTTTTCGCAGGGAACAGCCCCAGCATTTT
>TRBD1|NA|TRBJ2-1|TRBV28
CASSSRDRGGFF
TGTGCCAGCAGTTCCCGGGACAGGGGCGGGTTCTTC